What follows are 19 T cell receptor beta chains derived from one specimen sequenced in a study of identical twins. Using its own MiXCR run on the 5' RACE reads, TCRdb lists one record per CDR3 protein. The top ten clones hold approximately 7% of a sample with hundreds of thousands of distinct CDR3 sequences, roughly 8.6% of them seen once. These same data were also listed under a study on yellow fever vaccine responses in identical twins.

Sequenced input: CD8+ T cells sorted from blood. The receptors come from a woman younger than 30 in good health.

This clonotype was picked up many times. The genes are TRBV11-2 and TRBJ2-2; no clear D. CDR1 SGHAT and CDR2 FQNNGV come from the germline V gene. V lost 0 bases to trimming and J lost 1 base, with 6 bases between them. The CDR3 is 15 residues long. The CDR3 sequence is CASSLDPGNTGELFF. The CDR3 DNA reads TGTGCCAGCAGCTTAGATCCCGGGAACACCGGGGAGCTGTTTTTT.

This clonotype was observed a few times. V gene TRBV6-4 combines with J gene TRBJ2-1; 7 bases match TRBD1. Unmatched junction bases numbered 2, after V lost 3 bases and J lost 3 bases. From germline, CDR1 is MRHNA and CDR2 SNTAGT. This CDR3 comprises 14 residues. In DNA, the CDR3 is TGTGCCAGCAGTGAACAGGGGAACTACAATGAGCAGTTCTTC. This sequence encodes CASSEQGNYNEQFF.

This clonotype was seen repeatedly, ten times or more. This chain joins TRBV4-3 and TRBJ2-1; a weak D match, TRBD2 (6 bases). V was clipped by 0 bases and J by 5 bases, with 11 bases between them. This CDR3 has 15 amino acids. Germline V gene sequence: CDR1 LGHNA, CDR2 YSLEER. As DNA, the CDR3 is TGCGCCAGCAGCCAAGATCTTAGCGGACACAATGAGCAGTTCTTC. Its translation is CASSQDLSGHNEQFF.

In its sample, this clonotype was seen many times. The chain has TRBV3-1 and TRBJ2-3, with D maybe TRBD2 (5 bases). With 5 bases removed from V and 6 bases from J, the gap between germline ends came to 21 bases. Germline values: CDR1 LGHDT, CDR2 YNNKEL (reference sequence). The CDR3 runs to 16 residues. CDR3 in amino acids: CASSKLLDPSEDTQYF. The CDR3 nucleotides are TGTGCCAGCAGCAAACTACTAGATCCCTCGGAGGATACGCAGTATTTT.

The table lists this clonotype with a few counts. This CDR3 is CASSLGLRTSGGNSYEQYF. CDR3 bases: TGTGCCAGCAGCTTAGGTCTCCGGACTAGCGGGGGGAACTCCTACGAGCAGTACTTC. V usage is TRBV11-2 and J usage is TRBJ2-7; 14 bases are shared with TRBD2. Trimming took 1 base from V and 0 from J; bases not matched to a gene: 8. The germline V gene encodes CDR1 SGHAT and CDR2 FQNNGV. This CDR3 has 19 residues.

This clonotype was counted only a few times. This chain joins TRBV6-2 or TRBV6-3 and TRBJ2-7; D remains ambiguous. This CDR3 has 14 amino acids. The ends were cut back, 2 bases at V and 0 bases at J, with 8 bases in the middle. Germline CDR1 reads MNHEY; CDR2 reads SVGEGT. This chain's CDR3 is CASSYLETSYEQYF. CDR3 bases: TGTGCCAGCAGTTACCTGGAGACCTCCTACGAGCAGTACTTC.

The CDR3 bases are TGCAGCGTCCGAAGATCGGTAAAGGGTGGGTCCTACGAGCAGTACTTC. Residues: CSVRRSVKGGSYEQYF. V is TRBV29-1 and J is TRBJ2-7; no firm D call. This CDR3 has 16 residues. Germline CDR1 SQVTM, CDR2 ANQGSEA. Deletions cut 6 bases from V and 1 base from J, with 22 bases between.

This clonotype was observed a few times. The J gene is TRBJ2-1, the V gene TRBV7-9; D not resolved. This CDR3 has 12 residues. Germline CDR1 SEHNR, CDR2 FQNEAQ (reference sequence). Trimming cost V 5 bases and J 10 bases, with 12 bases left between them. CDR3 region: CASSPGPDEQFF. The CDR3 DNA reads TGTGCCAGCAGCCCCGGCCCCGACGAGCAGTTCTTC.

The CDR3 loop is CASSSSWDREYGYTF. The CDR3 DNA reads as TGTGCCAGCAGCTCAAGCTGGGACAGGGAATATGGCTACACCTTC. The J gene is TRBJ1-2, the V gene TRBV7-9; TRBD1 matches at 9 bases. This CDR3 spans 15 amino acids. CDR1 and CDR2 (germline): SEHNR, FQNEAQ (reference sequence). J was trimmed by 5 bases and V by 4 bases; bases with no gene match: 8.

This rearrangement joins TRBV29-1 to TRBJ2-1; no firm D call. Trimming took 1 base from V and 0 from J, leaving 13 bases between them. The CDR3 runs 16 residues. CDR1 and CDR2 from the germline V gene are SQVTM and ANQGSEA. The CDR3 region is CSVEGRLLSSYNEQFF. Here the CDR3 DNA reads TGCAGCGTTGAAGGACGGCTCCTGAGCTCCTACAATGAGCAGTTCTTC.

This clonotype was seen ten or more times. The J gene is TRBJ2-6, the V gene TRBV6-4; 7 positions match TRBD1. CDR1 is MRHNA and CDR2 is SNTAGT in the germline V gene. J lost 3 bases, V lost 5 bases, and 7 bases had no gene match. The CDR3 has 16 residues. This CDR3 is CASSSLDRDGANVLTF. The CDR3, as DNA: TGTGCCAGCAGTTCTTTAGACAGGGATGGGGCCAACGTCCTGACTTTC.

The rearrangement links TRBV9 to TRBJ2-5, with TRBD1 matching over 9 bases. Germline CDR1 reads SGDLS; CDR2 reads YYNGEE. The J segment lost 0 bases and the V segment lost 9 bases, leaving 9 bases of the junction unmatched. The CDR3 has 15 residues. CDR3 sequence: CATTHTGGNQETQYF. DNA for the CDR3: TGTGCCACCACCCATACAGGGGGCAACCAAGAGACCCAGTACTTC.

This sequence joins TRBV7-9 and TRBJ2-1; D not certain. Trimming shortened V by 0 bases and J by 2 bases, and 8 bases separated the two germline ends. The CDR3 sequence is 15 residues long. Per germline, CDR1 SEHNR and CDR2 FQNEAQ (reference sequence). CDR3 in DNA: TGTGCCAGCAGCTTAGCGCCATCCCCCTACAATGAGCAGTTCTTC. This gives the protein CASSLAPSPYNEQFF.

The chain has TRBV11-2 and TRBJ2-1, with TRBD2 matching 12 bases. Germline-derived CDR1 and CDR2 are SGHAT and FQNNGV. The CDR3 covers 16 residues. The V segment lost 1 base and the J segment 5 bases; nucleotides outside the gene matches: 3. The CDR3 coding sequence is TGTGCCAGCAGCTTAGGACTAGCGGGAGCCAACAATGAGCAGTTCTTC. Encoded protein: CASSLGLAGANNEQFF.

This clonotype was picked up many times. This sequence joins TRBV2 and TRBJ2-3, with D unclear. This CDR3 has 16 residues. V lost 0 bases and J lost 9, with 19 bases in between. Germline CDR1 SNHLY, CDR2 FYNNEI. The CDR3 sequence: CASSEAGSYPSATQYF. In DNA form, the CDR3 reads TGTGCCAGCAGTGAAGCGGGTAGCTACCCCTCCGCCACGCAGTATTTT.

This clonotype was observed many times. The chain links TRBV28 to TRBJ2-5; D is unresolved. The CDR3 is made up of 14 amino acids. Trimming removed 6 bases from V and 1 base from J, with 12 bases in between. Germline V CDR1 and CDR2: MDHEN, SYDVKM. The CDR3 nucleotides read TGTGCCAGCAGCCCCGTTGGAACCCAAGAGACCCAGTACTTC. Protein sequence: CASSPVGTQETQYF.

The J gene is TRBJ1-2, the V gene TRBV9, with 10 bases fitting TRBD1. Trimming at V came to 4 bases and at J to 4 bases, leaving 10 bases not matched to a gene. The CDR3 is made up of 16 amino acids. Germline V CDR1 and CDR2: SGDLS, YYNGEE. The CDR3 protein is CASSHARDRGTYGYTF. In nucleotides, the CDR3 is TGTGCCAGCAGCCACGCCAGGGACAGGGGAACCTATGGCTACACCTTC. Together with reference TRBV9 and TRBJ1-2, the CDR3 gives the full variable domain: DSGVTQTPKHLITATGQRVTLRCSPRSGDLSVYWYQQSLDQGLQFLIQYYNGEERAKGNILERFSAQQFPDLHSELNLSSLELGDSALYFCASSHARDRGTYGYTFGSGTRLTVV.

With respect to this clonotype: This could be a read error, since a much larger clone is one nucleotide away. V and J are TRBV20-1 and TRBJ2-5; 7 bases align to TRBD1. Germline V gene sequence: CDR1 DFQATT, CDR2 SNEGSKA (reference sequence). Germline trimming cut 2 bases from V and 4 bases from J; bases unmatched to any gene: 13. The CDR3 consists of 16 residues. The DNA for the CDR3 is TGCAGTGCTAGAAAAGACCCGGGACAGAAGATAGAGACCCAGTACTTC. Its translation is CSARKDPGQKIETQYF.

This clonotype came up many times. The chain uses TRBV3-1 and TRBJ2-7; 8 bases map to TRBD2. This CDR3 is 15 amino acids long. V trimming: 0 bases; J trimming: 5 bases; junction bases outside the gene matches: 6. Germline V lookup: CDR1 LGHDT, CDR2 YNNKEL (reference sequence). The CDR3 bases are TGTGCCAGCAGCCAAGATGGAGTAGCGGGGAACGAGCAGTACTTC. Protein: CASSQDGVAGNEQYF.